This T cell receptor beta chain was captured in a study of shared clonotypes between healthy human individuals. The study separated CD4+ cells into CD45RA+ naive and CD45RA-negative memory subsets. Whole-study findings and limits: Even with large depth, rarefaction showed that sorted-subset sequencing was incomplete. Naive CD4 clonotype sharing across several donors was around 5.5%. Non-shared clonotypes showed lower generation probabilities than clonotypes common to all four donors.

TCRdb keeps only in-frame clones here, not all; method: immunoSEQ multiplex PCR. The profile shows 1 million to 1.2 million clones, roughly 80% of them singletons. A remark on this clone: What it binds is unknown.

This TCR was recovered from a man between 18 and 35 years old in good health. Some clones in this sample may be carry-over from other donors' samples. The sample was memory CD4+ T cells from PBMCs. Subset defined: CD45RA-negative fraction.

This CDR3 is CASSIHWTGEATQYF. The DNA for the CDR3 is TGTGCCAGCAGTATTCATTGGACAGGGGAGGCGACCCAGTACTTC. This chain joins TRBV27 and TRBJ2-5; 9 nucleotides match TRBD1. CDR1 is MNHEY and CDR2 is SMNVEV in the germline V gene (reference sequence). This CDR3 comprises 15 residues. The V segment lost 5 bases and the J segment 7 bases; nucleotides outside the gene matches: 11.